Following are 7 T cell receptor beta chains from one sample sequenced in a study of liver allograft versus peripheral blood T cells. Looking at the study overall: Recipients' peripheral blood T cell receptor repertoires were compared with those in transplanted livers.

TCRdb re-derived calls from the reads in MiXCR, one entry per CDR3 protein. The sample contains approximately 16,000 distinct CDR3 sequences, around 20% of which appear only once. The source is a human patient who had a liver transplant. Part of the T cells may come from the graft donor.

The rearrangement joins TRBV6-2 or TRBV6-3 to TRBJ1-5; 10 bases line up with TRBD1. V shed 6 bases and J 5 bases; nucleotides not matched to a gene: 22. Germline CDR1 and CDR2: MNHEY and SVGEGT. The CDR3 has 20 residues. CDR3 sequence (DNA): TGTGCCAGCAGCCAGATAACGTACCGCCCGGGACAGGGGTTGGATCAGCCCCAGCATTTT. Translated, it gives CASSQITYRPGQGLDQPQHF.

This clonotype appeared many times. The chain employs TRBV10-3 and TRBJ1-1; D gene uncertain. The CDR3 spans 16 residues. Trimming pared 7 bases from V and 4 bases from J, leaving 22 bases between. Germline lookup yields CDR1 ENHRY and CDR2 SYGVKD. This chain's CDR3 is CAITSGPGNRGTEAFF. The CDR3 DNA reads as TGTGCCATCACGTCGGGTCCCGGGAATCGGGGCACTGAAGCTTTCTTT.

Concerning this clonotype itself: A read error is possible here, since a much larger clone lies one base away. The chain uses TRBV27 and TRBJ2-7; 7 nucleotides agree with TRBD2. This CDR3 has 15 residues. Germline lookup yields CDR1 MNHEY and CDR2 SMNVEV (reference sequence). V trimming: 9 bases; J trimming: 2 bases; junction bases outside the gene matches: 13. CDR3 bases: TGTGCCAGTTCTCCTTGTGCGGGAGCGCCCTACGAGCAGTACTTC. Protein product: CASSPCAGAPYEQYF.

V and J are TRBV18 and TRBJ1-2, with 8 bases matching TRBD1. This CDR3 contains 15 residues. V was clipped by 2 bases and J by 5 bases; unmatched bases: 7. Germline assignment: CDR1 KGHSH and CDR2 LQKENI. The CDR3 region has the DNA TGTGCCAGCTCACCATGGGCAGGGGGCGCATATGGCTACACCTTC. Translation: CASSPWAGGAYGYTF.

This chain connects TRBV20-1 to TRBJ2-1; D perhaps matches TRBD2 (5 bases). Per the germline V gene, CDR1 is DFQATT and CDR2 is SNEGSKA (reference sequence). V dropped 5 bases and J dropped 3 bases, with 17 bases sitting between them. The CDR3 covers 15 residues. CDR3 sequence: CSALSNGKNYNEQFF. CDR3 coding DNA: TGCAGTGCTCTCAGTAACGGGAAGAACTACAATGAGCAGTTCTTC.

As to this clonotype: Being one base from a much bigger clone, this may be a read error. The chain employs TRBV27 and TRBJ1-1, with D unclear. Germline V gene sequence: CDR1 MNHEY, CDR2 SMNVEV (reference sequence). The CDR3 runs 9 residues. The CDR3 sequence: CASPVEALF. CDR3 bases: TGTGCCAGCCCTGTCGAAGCTTTATTT.

This clonotype was detected ten times or more. V is TRBV18 and J is TRBJ2-1; 7 bases are shared with TRBD2. Germline trimming cut 2 bases from V and 5 bases from J; bases unmatched to any gene: 12. CDR3 length: 17 residues. Germline V gene sequence: CDR1 KGHSH, CDR2 LQKENI. The CDR3 loop is CASSPWEGRPRDNEQFF. The CDR3 nucleotides read TGTGCCAGCTCACCATGGGAGGGGCGGCCTAGAGACAATGAGCAGTTCTTC.